This is a list of T cell receptor beta chains from one sample in a study of T-cell memory formation after mild COVID-19. TCRdb fed the 5' RACE reads into MiXCR, producing one record per CDR3 protein. The sample includes about 430,000 distinct CDR3 sequences, less than 25% of them seen just once. Sequences were obtained from PBMCs or a T cell subset sorted from them (not recorded which). These receptors originate from an adult woman who had mild COVID-19 (a few samples of this study predate the infection). Cell type and time point are not known. The CDR3 runs from the conserved cysteine through the conserved F or W.

V,J,CDR3
TRBV25-1,TRBJ2-7,CASSELVYEQYF
TRBV3-1,TRBJ1-1,CASRSRGPVLTEAFF
TRBV2,TRBJ1-1,CASSQQGFNTEAFF
TRBV10-3,TRBJ2-7,CAISDGRYEQYF
TRBV20-1,TRBJ1-1,CSARRGQGNTEAFF
TRBV10-3,TRBJ2-3,CAISEGPTDTQYF
TRBV19,TRBJ1-1,CASSMTRPNTEAFF
TRBV15,TRBJ1-4,CATSTDRSNEKLFF
TRBV29-1,TRBJ1-5,CSVAMAGGSQPQHF
TRBV24-1,TRBJ1-6,CATSDSRYNSPLHF
TRBV15,TRBJ1-1,CATSRTTEAFF
TRBV10-3,TRBJ1-1,CAINAGQAMNTEAFF
TRBV29-1,TRBJ2-2,CSVEGSGTGELFF
TRBV25-1,TRBJ1-2,CASSPGTGLDGYTF
TRBV5-4,TRBJ1-2,CASSLGRDRPHYGYTF
TRBV11-2,TRBJ2-1,CASSGGFGEYNEQFF
TRBV5-1,TRBJ2-7,CASRADRGPSYEQYF